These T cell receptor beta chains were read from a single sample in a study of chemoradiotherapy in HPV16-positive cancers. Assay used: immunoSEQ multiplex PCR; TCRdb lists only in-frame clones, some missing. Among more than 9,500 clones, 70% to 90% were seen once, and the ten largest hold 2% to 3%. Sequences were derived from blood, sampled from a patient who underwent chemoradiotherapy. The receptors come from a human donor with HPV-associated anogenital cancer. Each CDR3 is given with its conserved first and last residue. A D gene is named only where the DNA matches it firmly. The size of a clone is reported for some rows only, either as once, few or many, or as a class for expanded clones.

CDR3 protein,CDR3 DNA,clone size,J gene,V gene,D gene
CASSLDKNTEAFF,TGTGCCAGCAGCTTGGACAAAAACACTGAAGCTTTCTTT,-,TRBJ1-1,TRBV7-9,-
CASSLTRGSGANVLTF,TGTGCCAGCAGCTTAACGAGGGGATCTGGGGCCAACGTCCTGACTTTC,-,TRBJ2-6,TRBV7-6,-
CASSAGDRTSNEQYF,TGCGCCAGCAGCGCGGGGGATCGAACCTCTAACGAGCAGTACTTC,once,TRBJ2-7,TRBV5-1,TRBD2
CASSSGTYEQYF,TGTGCCAGCAGTTCTGGGACGTACGAGCAGTACTTC,-,TRBJ2-7,TRBV6-5,-
CASSPSLQGTGEQFF,TGTGCCAGCTCACCAAGTCTGCAGGGAACGGGGGAGCAGTTCTTC,-,TRBJ2-1,TRBV18,-
CASSLGGLASEQFF,TGTGCCAGCAGCTTAGGGGGTTTGGCTAGTGAGCAGTTCTTC,-,TRBJ2-1,TRBV7-9,-
CASRPRTNYEQYF,TGTGCCAGCCGTCCTAGGACGAACTACGAGCAGTACTTC,-,TRBJ2-7,TRBV27,-
CASSQSGTGVGYTF,TGTGCCAGCTCACAATCCGGGACAGGGGTCGGCTACACCTTC,few,TRBJ1-2,TRBV18,TRBD1
CASSQDGREAYNEQFF,TGTGCCAGCAGCCAAGATGGGAGGGAGGCTTACAATGAGCAGTTCTTC,-,TRBJ2-1,TRBV4-2,TRBD2
CASSLARYYEQYF,TGCGCCAGCAGCTTGGCACGTTACTACGAGCAGTACTTC,-,TRBJ2-7,TRBV5-1,-
CASDGKAEYNEQFF,TGTGCTAGTGACGGAAAGGCAGAGTACAATGAGCAGTTCTTC,once,TRBJ2-1,TRBV12-5,-
CASSRTSGERLYEQYF,TGTGCCAGTAGTAGAACTAGCGGGGAGAGGCTTTACGAGCAGTACTTC,-,TRBJ2-7,TRBV19,TRBD2
CASSRQRTYNEQFF,TGTGCCAGTAGTCGGCAGCGGACTTACAATGAGCAGTTCTTC,-,TRBJ2-1,TRBV19,-
CASSRGPRGAKNIQYF,TGTGCCAGCAGCCGCGGGCCCAGAGGGGCCAAAAACATTCAGTACTTC,-,TRBJ2-4,TRBV6-6,-
CATGTFSPLHF,TGTGCCACCGGGACATTCTCACCCCTCCACTTT,once,TRBJ1-6,TRBV19,-
CASLSGSSFSNYGYTF,TGTGCCAGCCTTAGCGGCTCCAGTTTCTCCAACTATGGCTACACCTTC,-,TRBJ1-2,TRBV2,-
CASSYGPGRGGSDTQYF,TGTGCCAGCAGCTATGGCCCGGGGCGGGGGGGCTCAGATACGCAGTATTTT,-,TRBJ2-3,TRBV5-6,TRBD2
CASSQDQGQGRGYTF,TGCGCCAGCAGCCAAGATCAGGGACAGGGTCGTGGCTACACCTTC,-,TRBJ1-2,TRBV4-3,TRBD1
CASTENRARDSPLHF,TGTGCCAGCACCGAGAACAGGGCGCGGGATTCACCCCTCCACTTT,-,TRBJ1-6,TRBV27,-
CASSQDGSVGRGYTF,TGCGCCAGCAGCCAAGATGGTTCTGTGGGACGTGGCTACACCTTC,-,TRBJ1-2,TRBV4-3,-
CASRLGKCKWGMVDYEQYF,TGTGCAAGTCGCTTAGGAAAGTGCAAGTGGGGGATGGTTGACTACGAGCAGTACTTC,-,TRBJ2-7,TRBV12-2,-
CASSIAGGLSYEQYF,TGTGCCAGCAGCATCGCCGGGGGGTTGTCCTACGAGCAGTACTTC,-,TRBJ2-7,TRBV27,TRBD2
CASSLRAHTATVNYGYTF,TGCGCCAGCAGCTTGCGTGCCCACACCGCGACAGTTAACTATGGCTACACCTTC,-,TRBJ1-2,TRBV5-1,-
CASSLTVNTEAFF,TGTGCCAGCAGCTTAACAGTGAACACTGAAGCTTTCTTT,-,TRBJ1-1,TRBV5-4,-
CASSIQLYNEQFF,TGTGCCAGTAGTATACAACTTTACAATGAGCAGTTCTTC,-,TRBJ2-1,TRBV19,-
CASSSRQGPSGNTIYF,TGTGCCAGCAGCTCGCGACAGGGACCCTCTGGAAACACCATATATTTT,-,TRBJ1-3,TRBV7-9,TRBD1
CASSLGVGGSYEQYF,TGTGCCAGCAGCCTGGGGGTTGGGGGCTCCTACGAGCAGTACTTC,-,TRBJ2-7,TRBV5-4,-
CASSQFGQSNSPLHF,TGTGCCAGCAGCCAATTCGGACAGTCAAATTCACCCCTCCACTTT,-,TRBJ1-6,TRBV14,-
CASRGGERIYEQYF,TGTGCCAGCAGGGGCGGGGAAAGGATTTACGAGCAGTACTTC,-,TRBJ2-7,TRBV6-1,-
CASSLRSGNTIYF,TGTGCCAGCAGTTTGAGATCTGGAAACACCATATATTTT,-,TRBJ1-3,TRBV28,-
CASSPHRGEYGYTF,TGTGCCAGCAGCCCTCACAGGGGGGAGTATGGCTACACCTTC,-,TRBJ1-2,TRBV9,TRBD1
CASSFGGRSPLHF,TGTGCCAGCAGTTTCGGGGGTAGATCACCCCTCCACTTT,-,TRBJ1-6,TRBV27,-
CASQTTGTGGEKLFF,TGCGCCAGCCAAACAACCGGGACAGGGGGGGAAAAACTGTTTTTT,-,TRBJ1-4,TRBV4-1,TRBD1
CASSDSTDGYNEQFF,TGTGCCAGCAGTGACTCCACAGATGGTTACAATGAGCAGTTCTTC,-,TRBJ2-1,TRBV6-4,-
CASSQDGENLNEQFF,TGTGCCAGCAGCCAAGATGGGGAGAACCTTAATGAGCAGTTCTTC,few,TRBJ2-1,TRBV4-2,-
CASSFPEGTESYEQYF,TGCGCCAGCAGCTTTCCCGAGGGGACAGAGTCCTACGAGCAGTACTTC,-,TRBJ2-7,TRBV5-1,TRBD1
CASSQSSYNSPLHF,TGTGCCAGCTCCCAGAGCTCCTATAATTCACCCCTCCACTTT,-,TRBJ1-6,TRBV7-9,-
CSVTVGYGNQPQHF,TGCAGCGTGACCGTGGGGTACGGCAATCAGCCCCAGCATTTT,-,TRBJ1-5,TRBV29-1,-
CASSSGQARTSTEAFF,TGTGCCAGCAGCTCAGGACAGGCCCGGACGAGCACTGAAGCTTTCTTT,-,TRBJ1-1,TRBV7-9,TRBD1
CASRGWGGEETQYF,TGCGCCAGCAGAGGATGGGGGGGGGAAGAGACCCAGTACTTC,-,TRBJ2-5,TRBV5-1,TRBD2
CASSFVVDEKLFF,TGTGCCAGCAGCTTCGTGGTTGACGAAAAACTGTTTTTT,-,TRBJ1-4,TRBV5-6,-
CASSIQGSNEKLFF,TGTGCCAGTAGTATTCAGGGGTCGAACGAAAAACTGTTTTTT,once,TRBJ1-4,TRBV19,-
CASSLGRGWDQPQHF,TGTGCCAGTAGTCTTGGCAGGGGTTGGGATCAGCCCCAGCATTTT,-,TRBJ1-5,TRBV19,-
CASSLMGTGSMNTEAFF,TGCGCCAGCAGCTTAATGGGGACAGGTTCTATGAACACTGAAGCTTTCTTT,-,TRBJ1-1,TRBV5-1,TRBD1